The T cell receptor beta chain under discussion was sequenced for a study of OX40 agonist ivuxolimab in advanced cancers. Background on the study: Every 2 weeks, ivuxolimab was infused into the patients intravenously at between 0.01 and 10 mg/kg. Cohort: approximately 83% men, mean age approximately 64, aged about 20 to 90. Therapy given before enrollment (anti-PD-1, anti-PD-L1 or anti-CTLA-4) was allowed, and 40% had some.

Germline V gene lookup returns CDR1 LGHNA and CDR2 YNFKEQ. The CDR3 runs to 16 residues. Trimming removed 0 bases from V and 4 bases from J; junction bases left unmatched: 5. This clone was seen only once. The antigen is unknown. Findings and caveats of the study: In general, CD8+ T cells held more expanded clones than CD4+ did, on average.

Measured with immunoSEQ multiplex PCR; TCRdb has only the in-frame clones, and not every one. The sample has approximately 35,000 clones, about 74% seen once. Sequences were derived from CD4+ or CD8+ T cells sorted from blood, sampled in a trial of the OX40 agonist ivuxolimab. This TCR was sampled from an adult with an advanced solid tumor such as melanoma, head and neck, liver or kidney cancer. The V call is TRBV4-2, the J call TRBJ2-5; 10 nucleotides align to TRBD2. The CDR3 loop reads CASSQEGSGGAETQYF. CDR3 nucleotide sequence: TGTGCCAGCAGCCAAGAAGGGAGCGGGGGGGCAGAGACCCAGTACTTC.